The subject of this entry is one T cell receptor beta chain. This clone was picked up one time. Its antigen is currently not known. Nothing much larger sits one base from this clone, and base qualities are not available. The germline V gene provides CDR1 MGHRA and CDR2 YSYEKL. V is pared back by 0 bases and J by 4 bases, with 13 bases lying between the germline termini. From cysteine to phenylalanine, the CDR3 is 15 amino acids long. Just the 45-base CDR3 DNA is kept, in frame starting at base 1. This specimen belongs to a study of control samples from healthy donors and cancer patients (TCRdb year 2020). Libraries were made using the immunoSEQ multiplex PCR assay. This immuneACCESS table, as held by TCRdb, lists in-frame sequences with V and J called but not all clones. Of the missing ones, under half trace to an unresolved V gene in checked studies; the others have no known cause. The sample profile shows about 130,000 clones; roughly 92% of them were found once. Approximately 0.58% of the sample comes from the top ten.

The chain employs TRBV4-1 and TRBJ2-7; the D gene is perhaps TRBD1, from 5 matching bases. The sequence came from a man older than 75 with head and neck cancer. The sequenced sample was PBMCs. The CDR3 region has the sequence CASSQEWGGGYEQYF. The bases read TGCGCCAGCAGCCAAGAGTGGGGCGGTGGGTACGAGCAGTACTTC.